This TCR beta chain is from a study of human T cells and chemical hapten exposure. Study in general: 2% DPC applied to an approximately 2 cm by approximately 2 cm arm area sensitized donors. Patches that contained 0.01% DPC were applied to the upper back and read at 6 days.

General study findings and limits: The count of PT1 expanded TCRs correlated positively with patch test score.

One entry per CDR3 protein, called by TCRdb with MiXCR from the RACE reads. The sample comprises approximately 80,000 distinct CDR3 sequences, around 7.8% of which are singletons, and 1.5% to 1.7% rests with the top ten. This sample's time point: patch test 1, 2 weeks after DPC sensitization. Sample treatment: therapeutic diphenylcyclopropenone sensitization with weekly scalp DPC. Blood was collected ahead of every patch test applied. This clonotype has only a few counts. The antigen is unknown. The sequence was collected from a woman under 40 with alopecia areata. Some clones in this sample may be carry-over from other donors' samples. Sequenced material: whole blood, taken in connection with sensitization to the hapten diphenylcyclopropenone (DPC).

CDR3 sequence reads: CATSDRPGGRFDSYNEQFF. CDR3 DNA: TGTGCCACCAGTGATCGACCGGGGGGTCGATTTGATTCCTACAATGAGCAGTTCTTC. The chain recombines TRBV24-1 with TRBJ2-1, with 7 positions matching TRBD2. V gave up 3 bases and J gave up 1 base; unmatched junction bases: 14. The CDR3 sequence is 19 residues long. Germline V lookup: CDR1 KGHDR, CDR2 SFDVKD.